A single sample gave rise to the 26 T cell receptor beta chains below, sequenced in a study of cytomegalovirus exposure and HLA in healthy donors. The PCR ran on 60 Vbeta and 13 Jbeta primers. TCRdb keeps only in-frame clones here, not all; method: immunoSEQ multiplex PCR. The table lists 110,000 to 150,000 clones, about four fifths of them singletons, with roughly 3.4% in the top ten. Sequencing was done on a sample of PBMCs. These receptor sequences come from a young man in good health and CMV-seropositive.

The chain links TRBV5-1 to TRBJ2-2; 9 bases agree with TRBD1. V lost 4 bases, J lost 3 bases, and 10 bases stayed unmatched. Per the germline V gene, CDR1 is SGHRS and CDR2 is YFSETQ. The CDR3 consists of 17 residues. CDR3 protein: CASSLAYRGRDTGELFF. Here the CDR3 DNA reads TGCGCCAGCAGCCTCGCCTACAGGGGGCGAGACACCGGGGAGCTGTTTTTT.

The chain combines TRBV5-1 with TRBJ1-4; TRBD1 might be the D (6 bases). The V end was cut by 4 bases, the J end by 3 bases, with 16 bases between. The CDR3 contains 16 residues. CDR1 and CDR2 from the germline V gene are SGHRS and YFSETQ. CDR3 sequence reads: CASSLRGGQANEKLFF. For the CDR3, the DNA is TGCGCCAGCAGCCTCCGGGGGGGGCAGGCTAATGAAAAACTGTTTTTT.

The chain employs TRBV2 and TRBJ1-2; 7 nucleotides align to TRBD1. Germline V gene lookup returns CDR1 SNHLY and CDR2 FYNNEI. This CDR3 is built from 13 residues. The J segment lost 7 bases and the V segment lost 5 bases, leaving 7 bases of the junction unmatched. CDR3 loop: CASSQDRVGGYTF. The CDR3, as DNA: TGTGCCAGCAGTCAAGACAGGGTGGGTGGCTACACCTTC.

The chain couples TRBV5-1 to TRBJ2-7; TRBD1 agrees at 9 bases. The V gene's germline CDR1 is SGHRS and CDR2 YFSETQ. Germline trimming cut 5 bases from V and 5 bases from J; bases unmatched to any gene: 5. CDR3 length equals 13 residues. The CDR3 reads CASRLWTGDEQYF. CDR3 sequence (DNA): TGCGCCAGCAGATTATGGACAGGGGACGAGCAGTACTTC.

The rearrangement links TRBV6-6 to TRBJ2-7; TRBD2 matches 13 bases. Germline trimming cut 8 bases from V and 3 bases from J; bases unmatched to any gene: 10. Per germline, CDR1 MNHNY and CDR2 SVGAGI (reference sequence). CDR3 size: 16 residues. As DNA, the CDR3 is TGTGCCAGCCGGACTAGCGGGAGAGAGGCGGGCTACGAGCAGTACTTC. Its protein is CASRTSGREAGYEQYF.

V usage is TRBV11-2 and J usage is TRBJ1-2; tentatively, D is TRBD1 (6 bases). This CDR3 contains 17 residues. The germline V gene encodes CDR1 SGHAT and CDR2 FQNNGV. V was cut by 4 bases and J by 5 bases, with 23 bases left in between. DNA of the CDR3: TGTGCCAGCAGCTCACTCAAGGGGGGGGGCGATAGGTATGGCTACACCTTC. Translation: CASSSLKGGGDRYGYTF. Full variable domain (missing parts from reference TRBV11-2 and TRBJ1-2): EAGVAQSPRYKIIEKRQSVAFWCNPISGHATLYWYQQILGQGPKLLIQFQNNGVVDDSQLPKDRFSAERLKGVDSTLKIQPAKLEDSAVYLCASSSLKGGGDRYGYTFGSGTRLTVV.

The chain has TRBV5-4 and TRBJ2-2; 8 nucleotides align to TRBD2. Germline lookup yields CDR1 SGHNT and CDR2 YYREEE (reference sequence). V shed 4 bases, J shed 5 bases, and the junction held 7 bases outside the gene matches. The CDR3 spans 15 residues. In DNA form, the CDR3 reads TGTGCCAGCAGCCCCGGGGGGGGTAGGACCGGGGAGCTGTTTTTT. Its protein product is CASSPGGGRTGELFF.

The chain combines TRBV7-9 with TRBJ1-2; 9 nucleotides agree with TRBD1. The V gene's germline CDR1 is SEHNR and CDR2 FQNEAQ (reference sequence). The CDR3 totals 13 residues. The V segment lost 11 bases and the J segment 8 bases; nucleotides outside the gene matches: 12. CDR3 sequence (DNA): TGTGCCGGGAGGGGGGGACAGGGAGGCGGCTACACCTTC. This gives the protein CAGRGGQGGGYTF.

The V gene is TRBV5-4, the J gene TRBJ1-1, with TRBD1 matching over 8 bases. The germline V gene has CDR1 SGHNT and CDR2 YYREEE (reference sequence). J lost 3 bases, V lost 2 bases, and 12 bases had no gene match. This CDR3 spans 17 amino acids. The CDR3 loop reads CASSLVPGQVGDTEAFF. The DNA for the CDR3 is TGTGCCAGCAGCTTAGTCCCGGGACAGGTGGGGGACACTGAAGCTTTCTTT.

V is TRBV7-9 and J is TRBJ2-3; TRBD1 matches 10 bases. CDR1 and CDR2 from the germline V gene are SEHNR and FQNEAQ (reference sequence). The CDR3 has 17 amino acids. J lost 3 bases, V lost 4 bases, and 10 bases had no gene match. The CDR3 nucleotides are TGTGCCAGCAGCTCCCTACGGACAGGGGGAACGACAGATACGCAGTATTTT. The encoded protein is CASSSLRTGGTTDTQYF.

The rearrangement joins TRBV7-9 to TRBJ1-1; a possible D gene is TRBD1 (5 bases). The CDR3 loop spans 12 amino acids. V lost 4 bases and J lost 4, with 7 bases in between. Germline V lookup: CDR1 SEHNR, CDR2 FQNEAQ (reference sequence). For the CDR3, the DNA is TGTGCCAGCAGCTGGGGGGGCACTGAAGCTTTCTTT. Amino acids: CASSWGGTEAFF.

This clone appeared a single time. CDR3 region: CASSLGGGGSRMGELFF. The CDR3 region has the DNA TGTGCCAGCAGCTTGGGGGGGGGCGGGAGTAGAATGGGGGAGCTGTTTTTT. This chain joins TRBV7-4 and TRBJ2-2, with D maybe TRBD2 (7 bases). This CDR3 comprises 17 residues. Germline CDR1 is SGHVT and CDR2 is SQSDAQ. V was cut by 3 bases and J by 8 bases, with 22 bases left in between.

This chain connects TRBV4-1 to TRBJ1-2; 7 nucleotides align to TRBD1. Germline-derived CDR1 and CDR2 are MGHRA and YSYEKL. V shed 6 bases and J 4 bases; nucleotides not matched to a gene: 11. The CDR3 sequence is 15 residues long. The chain's CDR3 is CASSPSDRAAYGYTF. CDR3 in DNA: TGCGCCAGCAGTCCTTCCGACAGGGCTGCCTATGGCTACACCTTC.

The chain is built from TRBV14 and TRBJ2-3; 10 positions match TRBD1. Germline CDR1 and CDR2: SGHDN and FVKESK. The junction had 7 bases not matched to a gene; V was cut back by 3 bases and J by 4 bases. This CDR3 region has 16 residues. CDR3 sequence (DNA): TGTGCCAGCAGCCATCTCGGACAGGGGGACGCAGATACGCAGTATTTT. Residues: CASSHLGQGDADTQYF.

The chain employs TRBV28 and TRBJ2-5; 9 bases align to TRBD2. Germline CDR1 MDHEN, CDR2 SYDVKM. This CDR3 is built from 13 residues. V lost 9 bases to trimming and J lost 4 bases; unmatched junction nucleotides: 6. The DNA for the CDR3 is TGTGCCAGTGAGGGCGGGAGGGGAGAGACCCAGTACTTC. This sequence encodes CASEGGRGETQYF.

J is TRBJ1-5 and V is TRBV19; 11 nucleotides match TRBD1. CDR3 length: 16 residues. J lost 3 bases, V lost 4 bases, and 5 bases had no gene match. Germline CDR1 is LNHDA and CDR2 is SQIVND (reference sequence). The DNA of the CDR3 is TGTGCCAGTAGTACGGGACAGGGGGGTATCAATCAGCCCCAGCATTTT. Its translation is CASSTGQGGINQPQHF.

The chain joins TRBV5-5 to TRBJ2-7, with 14 bases aligning to TRBD2. This CDR3 spans 16 amino acids. Germline V gene lookup returns CDR1 SGHKS and CDR2 YYEKEE (reference sequence). V shed 4 bases and J 6 bases; nucleotides not matched to a gene: 9. The CDR3 loop is CASSSSGTSGSSEQYF. The CDR3 bases are TGTGCCAGCAGCAGCTCCGGGACTAGCGGGAGTTCCGAGCAGTACTTC. Looking up the rest from reference TRBV5-5 and TRBJ2-7 gives the full variable domain: DAGVTQSPTHLIKTRGQQVTLRCSPISGHKSVSWYQQVLGQGPQFIFQYYEKEERGRGNFPDRFSARQFPNYSSELNVNALLLGDSALYLCASSSSGTSGSSEQYFGPGTRLTVT.

This clone was picked up one time. The rearrangement links TRBV5-1 to TRBJ2-3; the D is unclear. Germline V CDR1 and CDR2: SGHRS, YFSETQ. The CDR3 runs 16 residues. The V end lost 3 bases, the J end lost 1 base, and 15 bases lay between the germline ends. The chain's CDR3 is CASSYGRDSRTDTQYF. CDR3 DNA: TGCGCCAGCAGCTACGGAAGAGACTCCCGCACAGATACGCAGTATTTT.

The chain recombines TRBV4-1 with TRBJ1-2, with 8 bases identical to TRBD1. Trimming removed 3 bases from V and 0 bases from J; junction bases left unmatched: 9. In germline, CDR1 is MGHRA, CDR2 YSYEKL. The CDR3 contains 17 residues. The CDR3, as DNA: TGCGCCAGCAGCCACTTTAGGACAGGGCCACCTAACTATGGCTACACCTTC. This translates into CASSHFRTGPPNYGYTF.

The chain links TRBV7-9 to TRBJ2-5; 15 nucleotides agree with TRBD2. The CDR3 is made up of 15 amino acids. The V and J ends lost 5 bases and 7 bases, in that order; junction bases with no gene match: 5. Germline V lookup: CDR1 SEHNR, CDR2 FQNEAQ (reference sequence). The CDR3 is CASSGLAGGTGTQYF. CDR3 in DNA: TGTGCCAGCAGCGGACTAGCGGGAGGGACGGGGACCCAGTACTTC.

J is TRBJ1-4 and V is TRBV7-6; 8 bases agree with TRBD1. This CDR3 is 14 amino acids long. V shed 4 bases, J shed 8 bases, and the junction held 6 bases outside the gene matches. CDR1 and CDR2 (germline): SGHVS, FNYEAQ. This CDR3 reads CASSSSGGAEKLFF. The CDR3 nucleotides read TGTGCCAGCAGCTCTTCAGGGGGCGCGGAAAAACTGTTTTTT.

A few counts support this clone. Other nucleotide sequences from this sample produce the same CDR3. The chain couples TRBV19 to TRBJ1-1, with D possibly TRBD1 on 5 matching bases. Per the germline V gene, CDR1 is LNHDA and CDR2 is SQIVND (reference sequence). V was pared by 4 bases and J by 1 base, with 7 bases between. There are 13 residues in the CDR3. The CDR3 nucleotides read TGTGCCAGTAGTACAACAGGGAACACTGAAGCTTTCTTT. It is translated as CASSTTGNTEAFF.

The V call is TRBV30, the J call TRBJ2-1; TRBD1 matches at 7 bases. CDR1 GTSNPN and CDR2 SVGIG come from the germline V gene (reference sequence). V lost 6 bases, J lost 2 bases, and 7 bases stayed unmatched. The CDR3 length is 14 residues. DNA for the CDR3: TGTGCCTGTATAACAGGGGTAACCTACAATGAGCAGTTCTTC. Residues: CACITGVTYNEQFF.

This CDR3 is CASKDRLNEQYF. In DNA form, the CDR3 reads TGTGCCAGTAAGGACAGGCTCAACGAGCAGTACTTC. The genes are TRBV19 and TRBJ2-7; 7 bases are shared with TRBD1. V lost 7 bases, J lost 5 bases, and 5 bases stayed unmatched. There are 12 residues in the CDR3. Per the germline V gene, CDR1 is LNHDA and CDR2 is SQIVND (reference sequence).

This clone was seen just once. The chain recombines TRBV30 with TRBJ2-1, with TRBD1 matching 7 bases. This CDR3 is built from 14 residues. CDR1 is GTSNPN, CDR2 SVGIG, per germline (reference sequence). J lost 3 bases, V lost 2 bases, and 4 bases had no gene match. This CDR3 is CAWSRRDSYNEQFF. The CDR3 nucleotides are TGTGCCTGGAGTCGCCGGGACAGCTACAATGAGCAGTTCTTC.

This clone was seen a single time. This chain links TRBV27 with TRBJ2-7; 10 bases are shared with TRBD1. V shed 3 bases, J shed 2 bases, and the junction held 4 bases outside the gene matches. CDR3 size: 15 residues. From germline, CDR1 is MNHEY and CDR2 SMNVEV (reference sequence). Here the CDR3 DNA reads TGTGCCAGCAGTTTCCAGGGACAGGGGCCCTACGAGCAGTACTTC. Translation: CASSFQGQGPYEQYF.